A single sample is the source of the 6 T cell receptor beta chains below, sequenced in a study of CD8 T cells in ankylosing spondylitis. One entry per CDR3 protein, called by TCRdb with MiXCR from the 5' RACE reads. Among about 42,000 distinct CDR3 sequences listed, roughly 2.5% were seen once. Input material: blood, either unsorted or a sorted T cell fraction (not recorded which). The receptors originated from a male donor with ankylosing spondylitis or in good health (not recorded which).

This clonotype was detected many times. The chain's CDR3 is CASSAGQSLEQYF. As DNA, the CDR3 is TGTGCCAGCAGCGCGGGACAGTCTCTCGAGCAGTACTTC. The chain uses TRBV9 and TRBJ2-7, with TRBD1 matching 7 bases. This CDR3 is 13 amino acids long. CDR1 and CDR2 (germline): SGDLS, YYNGEE. Germline trimming cut 3 bases from V and 6 bases from J; bases unmatched to any gene: 6.

This chain joins TRBV9 and TRBJ2-1, with TRBD2 as a possible D gene (5 bases). CDR3 length equals 17 residues. Germline loops: CDR1 SGDLS, CDR2 YYNGEE. V was clipped by 0 bases and J by 1 base, with 14 bases between them. The chain's CDR3 is CASSVGGYPGSYNEQFF. CDR3 sequence (DNA): TGTGCCAGCAGCGTAGGTGGCTACCCGGGGTCCTACAATGAGCAGTTCTTC.

This clonotype was seen a handful of times. This chain links TRBV9 with TRBJ2-2; no definite D call. Germline CDR1 SGDLS, CDR2 YYNGEE. There are 13 residues in the CDR3. V was pared by 0 bases and J by 7 bases, with 7 bases between. The CDR3 DNA sequence: TGTGCCAGCAGCGTAGCTTGGGTCGGGGAGCTGTTTTTT. Its protein is CASSVAWVGELFF. Complete variable domain (other parts from reference TRBV9 and TRBJ2-2): DSGVTQTPKHLITATGQRVTLRCSPRSGDLSVYWYQQSLDQGLQFLIQYYNGEERAKGNILERFSAQQFPDLHSELNLSSLELGDSALYFCASSVAWVGELFFGEGSRLTVL.

This clonotype was seen repeatedly, ten times or more. V usage is TRBV9 and J usage is TRBJ2-7; 15 bases map to TRBD2. The CDR3 is 16 amino acids. Per germline, CDR1 SGDLS and CDR2 YYNGEE. J lost 5 bases, V lost 3 bases, and 6 bases had no gene match. This chain's CDR3 is CASSETGLAGGDEQYF. In DNA form, the CDR3 reads TGTGCCAGCAGCGAAACGGGACTAGCGGGAGGTGACGAGCAGTACTTC. The complete variable domain, with remaining parts taken from reference TRBV9 and TRBJ2-7, reads DSGVTQTPKHLITATGQRVTLRCSPRSGDLSVYWYQQSLDQGLQFLIQYYNGEERAKGNILERFSAQQFPDLHSELNLSSLELGDSALYFCASSETGLAGGDEQYFGPGTRLTVT.

This sequence joins TRBV9 and TRBJ2-3, with D possibly being TRBD2 (6 bases). The V gene's germline CDR1 is SGDLS and CDR2 YYNGEE. The CDR3 is made up of 16 amino acids. Deletions cut 0 bases from V and 3 bases from J, with 14 bases between. Here the CDR3 reads CASSVVSGWGTDTQYF. Here the CDR3 DNA reads TGTGCCAGCAGCGTAGTAAGCGGGTGGGGAACAGATACGCAGTATTTT.

V gene TRBV9 combines with J gene TRBJ2-7, with 9 bases fitting TRBD1. The CDR3 runs 15 residues. The junction had 6 bases not matched to a gene; V was cut back by 0 bases and J by 5 bases. Germline values: CDR1 SGDLS, CDR2 YYNGEE. This chain's CDR3 is CASSVAPGQGHEQYF. CDR3 nucleotide sequence: TGTGCCAGCAGCGTAGCCCCTGGACAGGGGCACGAGCAGTACTTC.